This paragraph covers one TCR beta chain sequence. The source of the sample is a study of blood T cell repertoires in COVID-19. Across the whole study: Sites in the United States, Italy and Spain provided acute and convalescent COVID-19 samples.

In the original workflow: Using reference gene primer amplification, nucleated cell counts were estimated. TCRdb's copy holds only in-frame clones and misses some; the assay was immunoSEQ multiplex PCR. V, J and clone size are taken as reported in that table, and D and trimming were inferred from the DNA itself. The sample holds about 230,000 clones, roughly 82% seen once. The germline V gene encodes CDR1 SGHDT and CDR2 YYEEEE. V lost 0 bases and J 2 bases, leaving 11 bases between the germline ends. The CDR3 spans 15 residues. The material sequenced was peripheral blood. V usage is TRBV5-6 and J usage is TRBJ1-2; maybe TRBD1 (6 bases). This TCR came from a woman in her forties who had recovered from COVID-19. CDR3 loop: CASSLVGGRNYGYTF. As DNA, the CDR3 is TGTGCCAGCAGCTTGGTAGGGGGACGGAACTATGGCTACACCTTC.